The rows below give T cell receptor beta chains drawn from one sample of a study of neurological immune-mediated disorders. Via MiXCR, TCRdb re-called the 5' RACE reads, giving one row per CDR3 protein. The sample consists of more than 40,000 distinct CDR3 sequences, roughly an eighth of them appearing once. Sequencing was carried out using PBMCs. These receptors originate from a male donor with HTLV-1-associated myelopathy (HAM/TSP). CDR3s include the opening cysteine and the closing phenylalanine or tryptophan. The order of the fields is D gene, V gene, J gene, clone size, CDR3 DNA, CDR3 protein. D genes are given only for firm matches. Expanded clones get a size class; other rows say once, few or many, or leave the size out.

D gene: TRBD1; V gene: TRBV20-1; J gene: TRBJ1-1; clone size: many; CDR3 DNA: TGCAGTGCTATCGAGCGGACAGGGGGCGAGGGCACTGAAGCTTTCTTT; CDR3 protein: CSAIERTGGEGTEAFF
D gene: NA; V gene: TRBV20-1; J gene: TRBJ2-7; clone size: many; CDR3 DNA: TGCAGTGCTTTTGGGGATCGGTACGAGCAGTACTTC; CDR3 protein: CSAFGDRYEQYF
D gene: NA; V gene: TRBV6-4; J gene: TRBJ2-3; clone size: many; CDR3 DNA: TGTGCCAGCAGTGACTCGGACAACACAGATACGCAGTATTTT; CDR3 protein: CASSDSDNTDTQYF
D gene: NA; V gene: TRBV2; J gene: TRBJ2-2; clone size: many; CDR3 DNA: TGTGCCAGCAGTGCCCTCCAGGGGAGGGCCGGGGAGCTGTTTTTT; CDR3 protein: CASSALQGRAGELFF
D gene: NA; V gene: TRBV6-5; J gene: TRBJ2-1; clone size: many; CDR3 DNA: TGTGCCAGCAGTGACCCCGCCGGGAGCGAGCAGTTCTTC; CDR3 protein: CASSDPAGSEQFF
D gene: NA; V gene: TRBV20-1; J gene: TRBJ2-1; clone size: many; CDR3 DNA: TGCAGTGCTAGAGTTATGGGGGGGGCCATCAGGTATGAGCAGTTCTTC; CDR3 protein: CSARVMGGAIRYEQFF
D gene: TRBD1; V gene: TRBV18; J gene: TRBJ2-7; clone size: few; CDR3 DNA: TGTGCCAGCTCACCCTTACCGGGACAGGGGAACGAGCAGTACTTC; CDR3 protein: CASSPLPGQGNEQYF
D gene: NA; V gene: TRBV14; J gene: TRBJ2-2; clone size: many; CDR3 DNA: TGTGCCAGCAGCCAAGTGAGGGTGGGCGTCGGGGAGCTGTTTTTT; CDR3 protein: CASSQVRVGVGELFF
D gene: NA; V gene: TRBV10-2; J gene: TRBJ2-5; clone size: NA; CDR3 DNA: TGCGCCAGCAGTGAGTCGATGAGGGGGGAGACCCAGTACTTC; CDR3 protein: CASSESMRGETQYF
D gene: TRBD2; V gene: TRBV25-1; J gene: TRBJ2-3; clone size: few; CDR3 DNA: TGTGCCAGCAGTGAAGCGGGGGAAAACAGGGATACGCAGTATTTT; CDR3 protein: CASSEAGENRDTQYF
D gene: NA; V gene: TRBV9; J gene: TRBJ1-4; clone size: many; CDR3 DNA: TGTGCCAGCAGCACACACAGTACAACTAATGAAAAACTGTTTTTT; CDR3 protein: CASSTHSTTNEKLFF
D gene: TRBD2; V gene: TRBV7-9; J gene: TRBJ2-5; clone size: many; CDR3 DNA: TGTGCCAGCAGCCCCGTTATGGGGGGGGAAGAGACCCAGTACTTC; CDR3 protein: CASSPVMGGEETQYF
D gene: NA; V gene: TRBV6-5; J gene: TRBJ2-5; clone size: many; CDR3 DNA: TGTGCCAGCAGAGTCTCGTGGGGGACTCAAGAGACCCAGTACTTC; CDR3 protein: CASRVSWGTQETQYF
D gene: NA; V gene: TRBV10-3; J gene: TRBJ1-6; clone size: many; CDR3 DNA: TGTGCCATCCGATATGAAGGGGGGTATAATTCACCCCTCCACTTT; CDR3 protein: CAIRYEGGYNSPLHF
D gene: NA; V gene: TRBV7-2; J gene: TRBJ1-1; clone size: many; CDR3 DNA: TGTGCCAGCAGCTTAAGCAGGACGAACACTGAAGCTTTCTTT; CDR3 protein: CASSLSRTNTEAFF
D gene: NA; V gene: TRBV3-1; J gene: TRBJ2-7; clone size: many; CDR3 DNA: TGTGCCAGCAGCCAAGATCCAAACTCCTACGAGCAGTACTTC; CDR3 protein: CASSQDPNSYEQYF
D gene: TRBD2; V gene: TRBV5-1; J gene: TRBJ2-3; clone size: many; CDR3 DNA: TGCGCCAGCAGCTTGGGACTAGCGGCCCTCACAGATACGCAGTATTTT; CDR3 protein: CASSLGLAALTDTQYF
D gene: TRBD2; V gene: TRBV20-1; J gene: TRBJ2-3; clone size: NA; CDR3 DNA: TGCAGTGTAGGACTAGCAGATACGCAGTATTTT; CDR3 protein: CSVGLADTQYF
D gene: NA; V gene: TRBV5-1; J gene: TRBJ2-5; clone size: many; CDR3 DNA: TGCGCCAGCAGCGGGAATATTAGGCAAGAGACCCAGTACTTC; CDR3 protein: CASSGNIRQETQYF
D gene: NA; V gene: TRBV3-1; J gene: TRBJ2-3; clone size: many; CDR3 DNA: TGTGCCAGCAGCCTACACACAGATACGCAGTATTTT; CDR3 protein: CASSLHTDTQYF
D gene: TRBD1; V gene: TRBV4-3; J gene: TRBJ2-2; clone size: many; CDR3 DNA: TGCGCCAGCAGCCCCCCTGGACAGGGGAACACCGGGGAGCTGTTTTTT; CDR3 protein: CASSPPGQGNTGELFF
D gene: NA; V gene: TRBV5-1; J gene: TRBJ1-2; clone size: many; CDR3 DNA: TGCGCCAGCAGCTTGTCCGTTCTAGGGTGGGGGAACTATGGCTACACCTTC; CDR3 protein: CASSLSVLGWGNYGYTF
D gene: NA; V gene: TRBV2; J gene: TRBJ1-1; clone size: many; CDR3 DNA: TGTGCCATTCCACAGGGTGCTGCCACTGAAGCTTTCTTT; CDR3 protein: CAIPQGAATEAFF
D gene: NA; V gene: TRBV20-1; J gene: TRBJ2-1; clone size: many; CDR3 DNA: TGCAGTGCTCCCCGCTCGCGGGCCTACAATGAGCAGTTCTTC; CDR3 protein: CSAPRSRAYNEQFF
D gene: TRBD1; V gene: TRBV28; J gene: TRBJ2-7; clone size: many; CDR3 DNA: TGTGCCAGCACCCGAGGGGGACAGTCCTACGAGCAGTACTTC; CDR3 protein: CASTRGGQSYEQYF
D gene: NA; V gene: TRBV5-1; J gene: TRBJ2-1; clone size: many; CDR3 DNA: TGCGCCAGCAGCTCGGCTACGAGCTCCTACAATGAGCAGTTCTTC; CDR3 protein: CASSSATSSYNEQFF
D gene: TRBD2; V gene: TRBV5-1; J gene: TRBJ2-1; clone size: NA; CDR3 DNA: TGCGCCAGCAGCGCTAGCGGGGGGGCCTCCTACAATGAGCAGTTCTTC; CDR3 protein: CASSASGGASYNEQFF
D gene: TRBD1; V gene: TRBV20-1; J gene: TRBJ1-1; clone size: many; CDR3 DNA: TGCAGTGCTCCAGGGGGCGGCACTGAAGCTTTCTTT; CDR3 protein: CSAPGGGTEAFF
D gene: TRBD1; V gene: TRBV6-5; J gene: TRBJ1-3; clone size: many; CDR3 DNA: TGTGCCAGCAGTAAGGGGACAGTCCTCTCTGGAAACACCATATATTTT; CDR3 protein: CASSKGTVLSGNTIYF
D gene: TRBD1; V gene: TRBV20-1; J gene: TRBJ1-2; clone size: many; CDR3 DNA: TGCAGTGCTAGATTACAGACAGGGTCTAACTATGGCTACACCTTC; CDR3 protein: CSARLQTGSNYGYTF
D gene: NA; V gene: TRBV7-3; J gene: TRBJ2-5; clone size: few; CDR3 DNA: TGTGCCAGCAGCTTAAGGAGGGAAGAGACCCAGTACTTC; CDR3 protein: CASSLRREETQYF
D gene: NA; V gene: TRBV29-1; J gene: TRBJ1-2; clone size: medium-sized; CDR3 DNA: TGCAGCTCAAGACGGGGGGTAGATGGCTACACCTTC; CDR3 protein: CSSRRGVDGYTF
D gene: TRBD1; V gene: TRBV6-2/TRBV6-3; J gene: TRBJ2-5; clone size: many; CDR3 DNA: TGTGCCAGCAGTTACCTCGGGACAGAACAAGAGACCCAGTACTTC; CDR3 protein: CASSYLGTEQETQYF
D gene: NA; V gene: TRBV12-3/TRBV12-4; J gene: TRBJ1-3; clone size: many; CDR3 DNA: TGTGCCAGCAGTGCGCGACGGATCCCCTCTGGAAACACCATATATTTT; CDR3 protein: CASSARRIPSGNTIYF